Shown below are 23 T cell receptor beta chains from a single sample sequenced in a study of blood T cell repertoires in COVID-19. The repertoire was sequenced with immunoSEQ multiplex PCR; TCRdb's copy has only in-frame clones and lacks some. The table shows 60,000 to 70,000 clones, with nearly 85% occurring only once. Specimen: peripheral blood. The receptors shown here come from a human donor in a cohort sampled during active COVID-19.

This chain connects TRBV11-1 to TRBJ2-3; D might be TRBD2 (6 bases). V was cut by 4 bases and J by 1 base, with 9 bases left in between. Germline V gene sequence: CDR1 SGHAT, CDR2 FQDESV (reference sequence). The CDR3 sequence is 14 residues long. CDR3 sequence (DNA): TGTGCCAGCAGCTCCCGACTAGGCACAGATACGCAGTATTTT. Residues: CASSSRLGTDTQYF. The whole variable domain, remainder taken from reference TRBV11-1 and TRBJ2-3, is EAEVAQSPRYKITEKSQAVAFWCDPISGHATLYWYRQILGQGPELLVQFQDESVVDDSQLPKDRFSAERLKGVDSTLKIQPAELGDSAMYLCASSSRLGTDTQYFGPGTRLTVL.

The CDR3 region is CASSSPRFQETQYF. As DNA, the CDR3 is TGTGCCAGCAGTTCTCCGCGGTTCCAAGAGACCCAGTACTTC. The rearrangement uses TRBV5-8 and TRBJ2-5; no reliable D call. This CDR3 spans 14 amino acids. Germline CDR1 SGHTS, CDR2 YDEGEE. V lost 5 bases to trimming and J lost 1 base, with 12 bases between them.

The chain has TRBV7-9 and TRBJ2-2; TRBD1 might be the D (6 bases). Germline loops: CDR1 SEHNR, CDR2 FQNEAQ (reference sequence). This CDR3 comprises 15 residues. V lost 4 bases to trimming and J lost 2 bases, with 11 bases between them. The CDR3 region has the DNA TGTGCCAGCAGCTCCCCAGGGGTAAACACCGGGGAGCTGTTTTTT. It specifies CASSSPGVNTGELFF.

This clone was seen more than once but under ten times. The genes are TRBV5-4 and TRBJ1-2, with TRBD1 as a possible D gene (6 bases). Germline CDR1 SGHNT, CDR2 YYREEE (reference sequence). The CDR3 is 16 residues long. Trimming removed 5 bases from V and 5 bases from J, with 22 bases in between. The CDR3 protein is CASRRSTGPEGYGYTF. The CDR3 nucleotides read TGTGCCAGCAGGCGTTCGACAGGTCCTGAGGGGTATGGCTACACCTTC.

The chain links TRBV28 to TRBJ1-6; D is unresolved. CDR1 and CDR2 (germline): MDHEN, SYDVKM. Trimming removed 7 bases at V and 6 bases at J, with 13 bases between. CDR3 length: 14 residues. The DNA of the CDR3 is TGTGCCAGCACCAAGACGAGGGCTAATTCACCCCTCCACTTT. As protein: CASTKTRANSPLHF.

The gene calls are TRBV1 and TRBJ2-1; TRBD2, the table's D call, was not compared with the DNA. TRBV1 is noted as a pseudogene. CDR3 length equals 16 residues. The CDR3 region has the DNA TGCACCAGCAGCCAAGAGACTAGCGGGGGGTACAATGAGCAGTTCTTC. It translates to CTSSQETSGGYNEQFF.

The chain links TRBV11-2 to TRBJ2-7, with TRBD2 matching over 11 bases. V shed 2 bases, J shed 2 bases, and the junction held 2 bases outside the gene matches. This CDR3 region has 15 residues. CDR1 SGHAT and CDR2 FQNNGV come from the germline V gene. CDR3 coding DNA: TGTGCCAGCAGCTTATTTAGCGGGGGGGCCTACGAGCAGTACTTC. Amino acid sequence: CASSLFSGGAYEQYF.

The V gene is TRBV6-1, the J gene TRBJ2-5; 12 bases map to TRBD2. Germline V lookup: CDR1 MNHNS, CDR2 SASEGT. The ends lost 4 bases at V and 0 bases at J; junction bases unmatched: 6. This CDR3 is built from 17 residues. The CDR3 loop reads CASSVGGTSGYQETQYF. The CDR3 DNA sequence: TGTGCCAGCAGTGTCGGGGGGACTAGCGGGTACCAAGAGACCCAGTACTTC.

A single count supports this clone. V usage is TRBV24-1 and J usage is TRBJ2-3; a weak D match, TRBD2 (5 bases). The CDR3 is made up of 11 amino acids. Germline V gene data show CDR1 as KGHDR and CDR2 as SFDVKD. Trimming took off 3 bases at V and 15 bases at J, with 12 bases between the two ends. DNA for the CDR3: TGTGCCACCAGTGATCGAGGGAGAAATTATTTT. Its protein is CATSDRGRNYF.

The gene calls are TRBV11-3 and TRBJ2-6, with D perhaps TRBD1 (5 bases). CDR1 SGHNT and CDR2 YENEEA come from the germline V gene. Trimming removed 5 bases at V and 0 bases at J, with 14 bases between. The CDR3 contains 17 residues. The CDR3 loop is CASSPQGASSGANVLTF. The CDR3 coding sequence is TGTGCCAGCAGCCCACAAGGGGCGTCCTCTGGGGCCAACGTCCTGACTTTC.

This rearrangement joins TRBV6-6 to TRBJ1-1; weak D call: TRBD1 (5 bases). CDR1 MNHNY and CDR2 SVGAGI come from the germline V gene (reference sequence). The V end lost 2 bases, the J end lost 1 base, and 11 bases lay between the germline ends. CDR3 length: 15 residues. In DNA form, the CDR3 reads TGTGCCAGCAGTTACACAGCGGGGCCGAACACTGAAGCTTTCTTT. This translates into CASSYTAGPNTEAFF.

The chain is built from TRBV29-1 and TRBJ1-1; D remains ambiguous. There are 15 residues in the CDR3. Trimming left V 2 bases short and J 4 bases short, with 17 bases between. Germline CDR1 is SQVTM and CDR2 is ANQGSEA. The CDR3 nucleotides read TGCAGCGTTGAACCACCGGGAGGCAGGATCACTGAAGCTTTCTTT. This sequence encodes CSVEPPGGRITEAFF.

This clone appeared a few times. The chain has TRBV5-8 and TRBJ2-1; TRBD2 is a possible D gene (6 bases). V was trimmed by 2 bases and J by 11 bases, leaving 17 bases between them. This CDR3 spans 14 amino acids. Germline V gives CDR1 SGHTS, CDR2 YDEGEE. The CDR3 DNA reads as TGTGCCAGCAGCTTACCGGGACTGTCATCCAAGCAGTTCTTC. It yields the protein CASSLPGLSSKQFF.

This rearrangement joins TRBV3-1 (or the pseudogene TRBV3-2) to TRBJ1-1; TRBD1 is a possible D gene (5 bases). Germline CDR1 and CDR2: LGHDT and YNNKEL (reference sequence). The CDR3 runs 14 residues. The germline V and J ends were trimmed by 4 bases and 6 bases, with 15 bases remaining between them. CDR3 sequence reads: CASSLHGTLPEAFF. The CDR3 bases are TGTGCCAGCAGCCTCCACGGGACTCTACCTGAAGCTTTCTTT.

This clone occurred once. The chain has TRBV7-6 and TRBJ1-4; 12 nucleotides match TRBD1. CDR1 and CDR2 (germline): SGHVS, FNYEAQ. With 3 bases clipped from V and 12 bases from J, the junction kept 5 bases outside the gene matches. CDR3 length: 14 amino acids. The CDR3 region has the DNA TGTGCCAGCAGCTTTAGGGGACAGGGGGCGGAACTGTTTTTT. This encodes CASSFRGQGAELFF. The full variable domain, in which reference TRBV7-6 and TRBJ1-4 provide the parts outside the CDR3, is GAGVSQSPRYKVTKRGQDVALRCDPISGHVSLYWYRQALGQGPEFLTYFNYEAQQDKSGLPNDRFSAERPEGSISTLTIQRTEQRDSAMYRCASSFRGQGAELFFGSGTQLSVL.

The count of this clone is one. This chain uses TRBV28 with TRBJ1-2; 7 nucleotides line up with TRBD1. Germline CDR1 reads MDHEN; CDR2 reads SYDVKM. The CDR3 length is 13 residues. The junction had 5 bases not matched to a gene; V was cut back by 6 bases and J by 4 bases. The CDR3 DNA sequence: TGTGCCAGCAGCTACGACAGGGCCTATGGCTACACCTTC. Translating it yields CASSYDRAYGYTF.

The CDR3 nucleotides are TGTGCCAGCAGTGACCCGGGACAGTGGGAGACCCAGTACTTC. It translates to CASSDPGQWETQYF. The chain employs TRBV6-2 or TRBV6-3 and TRBJ2-5, with 7 bases that match TRBD1. This CDR3 is 14 amino acids long. Germline lookup yields CDR1 MNHEY and CDR2 SVGEGT. The V gene end was trimmed by 5 bases and the J gene end by 5 bases; junction bases not matched to a gene: 8.

The chain links TRBV4-1 to TRBJ2-1, with D tentatively TRBD1 (5 bases). This CDR3 is built from 15 residues. Germline V gene lookup returns CDR1 MGHRA and CDR2 YSYEKL. V was pared by 1 base and J by 9 bases, with 16 bases between. CDR3 in DNA: TGCGCCAGCAGCCAAGCAGGGAATCCCATCTCTGAGCAGTTCTTC. Translated: CASSQAGNPISEQFF.

This sequence joins TRBV15 and TRBJ1-2; TRBD1 matches at 12 bases. V lost 3 bases and J lost 4; bases outside the gene matches: 3. Looked up from germline, CDR1 is LNHNV and CDR2 is YYDKDF (reference sequence). The CDR3 is 15 amino acids. CDR3 amino acids: CATSRTGQGAYGYTF. CDR3 in DNA: TGTGCCACCAGCAGGACGGGACAGGGGGCCTATGGCTACACCTTC.

The V call is TRBV6-1, the J call TRBJ1-5; the D gene is possibly TRBD1 (5 bases). The CDR3 covers 15 residues. V was cut by 1 base and J by 4 bases, with 11 bases left in between. Germline CDR1 reads MNHNS; CDR2 reads SASEGT. This CDR3 is CASSEGGSKNQPQHF. CDR3 nucleotides: TGTGCCAGCAGTGAAGGGGGCAGCAAAAATCAGCCCCAGCATTTT.

This chain connects TRBV7-2 to TRBJ2-3; 12 nucleotides line up with TRBD1. This CDR3 comprises 16 residues. Germline CDR1 SGHTA, CDR2 FQGNSA. Trimming took 5 bases from V and 7 from J; bases not matched to a gene: 10. The CDR3 DNA is TGTGCCAGCAGCCCGGATCGGGACAGGGGGCGTTATACGCAGTATTTT. Translated, it gives CASSPDRDRGRYTQYF. The whole variable domain, remainder taken from reference TRBV7-2 and TRBJ2-3, is GAGVSQSPSNKVTEKGKDVELRCDPISGHTALYWYRQSLGQGLEFLIYFQGNSAPDKSGLPSDRFSAERTGGSVSTLTIQRTQQEDSAVYLCASSPDRDRGRYTQYFGPGTRLTVL.

This clone has only a few counts. The chain recombines TRBV6-5 with TRBJ1-1; TRBD1 is a possible D gene (5 bases). Trimming pared 2 bases from V and 6 bases from J, leaving 13 bases between. Germline-derived CDR1 and CDR2 are MNHEY and SVGAGI. The CDR3 loop spans 14 amino acids. In DNA, the CDR3 is TGTGCCAGCAGTTACACCGGGGGTAAGGCTGAAGCTTTCTTT. Encoded protein: CASSYTGGKAEAFF.

This clone was seen more than once but under ten times. Other DNA sequences in this sample translate to the same CDR3. The J gene is TRBJ1-6, the V gene TRBV18, with D unresolved. V was shortened by 3 bases and J by 7 bases, with 4 bases between the two germline ends. Germline assignment: CDR1 KGHSH and CDR2 LQKENI. The CDR3 consists of 12 residues. CDR3 in amino acids: CASSPPNSPLHF. Here the CDR3 DNA reads TGTGCCAGCTCACCCCCAAATTCACCCCTCCACTTT. Using reference TRBV18 and TRBJ1-6 for the parts outside the CDR3, the full variable domain is NAGVMQNPRHLVRRRGQEARLRCSPMKGHSHVYWYRQLPEEGLKFMVYLQKENIIDESGMPKERFSAEFPKEGPSILRIQQVVRGDSAAYFCASSPPNSPLHFGNGTRLTVT.